Listed below are T cell receptor beta chains from one sample, sequenced in a study of identical twins. TCRdb reprocessed the 5' RACE reads via MiXCR and lists one record per CDR3 protein. The table has around 240,000 distinct CDR3 sequences, over 9.5% seen once. The sample taken for sequencing was memory T cells sorted from blood. These receptors were taken from a man aged 45-65 years in good health. The CDR3 runs from the conserved cysteine through the conserved F or W. Fields, in order: CDR3 protein, J gene, V gene.

CDR3aa: CASSAAGTLETQYF; j_gene: TRBJ2-5; v_gene: TRBV12-3/TRBV12-4
CDR3aa: CASSQVLAGELFF; j_gene: TRBJ2-2; v_gene: TRBV3-1
CDR3aa: CASSPEPGQETQYF; j_gene: TRBJ2-5; v_gene: TRBV11-2
CDR3aa: CASSPSPYNEQFF; j_gene: TRBJ2-1; v_gene: TRBV5-4
CDR3aa: CASSLKRDGTQYF; j_gene: TRBJ2-5; v_gene: TRBV7-2
CDR3aa: CAVGTSGTQYF; j_gene: TRBJ2-5; v_gene: TRBV10-2
CDR3aa: CASSLSLRGNQETQYF; j_gene: TRBJ2-5; v_gene: TRBV7-2
CDR3aa: CASSHGAATPAQETQYF; j_gene: TRBJ2-5; v_gene: TRBV6-1
CDR3aa: CASSTRTGAGYTF; j_gene: TRBJ1-2; v_gene: TRBV28
CDR3aa: CASILLEAFF; j_gene: TRBJ1-1; v_gene: TRBV12-3/TRBV12-4
CDR3aa: CASSFRLGRAGEQYF; j_gene: TRBJ2-7; v_gene: TRBV27
CDR3aa: CASSLRSGGAVDTQYF; j_gene: TRBJ2-3; v_gene: TRBV7-2
CDR3aa: CAISVYRYEQYF; j_gene: TRBJ2-7; v_gene: TRBV10-3
CDR3aa: CASSVAPEQETQYF; j_gene: TRBJ2-5; v_gene: TRBV9
CDR3aa: CASSQAPAVTDTQYF; j_gene: TRBJ2-3; v_gene: TRBV4-2
CDR3aa: CASKDTSGATATQYF; j_gene: TRBJ2-3; v_gene: TRBV6-2/TRBV6-3
CDR3aa: CASREAVTNEQFF; j_gene: TRBJ2-1; v_gene: TRBV5-1
CDR3aa: CASSRVGGASTGELFF; j_gene: TRBJ2-2; v_gene: TRBV6-1
CDR3aa: CASSYRGWDTEAFF; j_gene: TRBJ1-1; v_gene: TRBV6-2/TRBV6-3
CDR3aa: CASSSWTSAFSFSYNEQFF; j_gene: TRBJ2-1; v_gene: TRBV27
CDR3aa: CASSLDNSGNTIYF; j_gene: TRBJ1-3; v_gene: TRBV5-1
CDR3aa: CASSFRQSNQPQHF; j_gene: TRBJ1-5; v_gene: TRBV12-3/TRBV12-4
CDR3aa: CASSRTSGRAPGTGELFF; j_gene: TRBJ2-2; v_gene: TRBV5-1
CDR3aa: CSARPFRRDTQYF; j_gene: TRBJ2-3; v_gene: TRBV20-1
CDR3aa: CASSSHRTAFF; j_gene: TRBJ1-1; v_gene: TRBV7-2
CDR3aa: CASSQGGQGGQPQHF; j_gene: TRBJ1-5; v_gene: TRBV4-2
CDR3aa: CASSSGTGRQAFF; j_gene: TRBJ1-1; v_gene: TRBV7-9
CDR3aa: CASSFGVVGRFLRSYNEQFF; j_gene: TRBJ2-1; v_gene: TRBV28
CDR3aa: CASSLVRVWQGASYEQYF; j_gene: TRBJ2-7; v_gene: TRBV11-1
CDR3aa: CAWSVIGGMRGTEAFF; j_gene: TRBJ1-1; v_gene: TRBV30
CDR3aa: CASSLIGQGTAKAFF; j_gene: TRBJ1-1; v_gene: TRBV7-2
CDR3aa: CSAEDRTEAFF; j_gene: TRBJ1-1; v_gene: TRBV20-1
CDR3aa: CSARAFDREADYNEQFF; j_gene: TRBJ2-1; v_gene: TRBV20-1
CDR3aa: CASSLGTSGYEQYF; j_gene: TRBJ2-7; v_gene: TRBV5-1
CDR3aa: CASSLDPGRRGRGGPDTQYF; j_gene: TRBJ2-3; v_gene: TRBV11-2
CDR3aa: CASRGEGNTEAFF; j_gene: TRBJ1-1; v_gene: TRBV5-1
CDR3aa: CASSWTGSYEQYF; j_gene: TRBJ2-7; v_gene: TRBV28
CDR3aa: CASSLRGWGYTEAFF; j_gene: TRBJ1-1; v_gene: TRBV7-2
CDR3aa: CATRGSGQGAGETQYF; j_gene: TRBJ2-5; v_gene: TRBV24-1
CDR3aa: CASSYRVGYGTDTQYF; j_gene: TRBJ2-3; v_gene: TRBV6-5
CDR3aa: CASSQAGTVSEQYF; j_gene: TRBJ2-7; v_gene: TRBV3-1
CDR3aa: CASSPEVFYGYTF; j_gene: TRBJ1-2; v_gene: TRBV14
CDR3aa: CASSVVGTSGRADTQYF; j_gene: TRBJ2-3; v_gene: TRBV9
CDR3aa: CASSQDRAGGVGTQYF; j_gene: TRBJ2-3; v_gene: TRBV4-1
CDR3aa: CASSQDWTGASYEQYF; j_gene: TRBJ2-7; v_gene: TRBV4-3
CDR3aa: CASSGYLSSYNEQFF; j_gene: TRBJ2-1; v_gene: TRBV6-1
CDR3aa: CASSSQASGTDTQYF; j_gene: TRBJ2-3; v_gene: TRBV5-1
CDR3aa: CASRVAGADRGDTQYF; j_gene: TRBJ2-3; v_gene: TRBV7-8
CDR3aa: CASSDRMLGYTF; j_gene: TRBJ1-2; v_gene: TRBV28
CDR3aa: CASSQAVLGAGGYTF; j_gene: TRBJ1-2; v_gene: TRBV4-2